The 18 T cell receptor beta chains reported below all come from one sample, sequenced in a study of cytomegalovirus exposure and HLA in healthy donors. Both 60 Vbeta primers and 13 Jbeta primers went into the PCR. TCRdb's copy holds only in-frame clones and misses some; the assay was immunoSEQ multiplex PCR. Of some 140,000 clones in the sample, more than 75% were seen once. Sample: PBMCs. The receptors shown here come from a woman in her 30s in good health and CMV-seronegative.

The V gene is TRBV7-3, the J gene TRBJ2-2; TRBD1 might be the D (5 bases). Trimming cost V 5 bases and J 1 base, with 8 bases left between them. Per the germline V gene, CDR1 is SGHTA and CDR2 is FQGTGA. CDR3 length: 14 residues. The CDR3 sequence: CASSHGQNTGELFF. CDR3 nucleotides: TGTGCCAGCAGCCACGGACAGAACACCGGGGAGCTGTTTTTT.

This rearrangement joins TRBV28 to TRBJ1-2, with TRBD1 identical over 7 bases. J lost 2 bases, V lost 7 bases, and 10 bases had no gene match. Looked up from germline, CDR1 is MDHEN and CDR2 is SYDVKM. This CDR3 region has 15 residues. CDR3 region: CASIGGPGPNYGYTF. CDR3 DNA sequence: TGTGCCAGCATAGGGGGCCCGGGGCCGAACTATGGCTACACCTTC.

The chain uses TRBV7-9 and TRBJ2-3; 8 bases are a match to TRBD2. The CDR3 totals 15 residues. Germline CDR1 and CDR2: SEHNR and FQNEAQ (reference sequence). Losses at the gene ends were 1 base for V and 7 bases for J; bases not matched to a gene: 7. The CDR3 protein is CASSLGGSGIYTQYF. Here the CDR3 DNA reads TGTGCCAGCAGCTTAGGGGGTAGCGGGATTTATACGCAGTATTTT.

The genes are TRBV5-4 and TRBJ2-3, with TRBD2 identical over 9 bases. Germline CDR1 and CDR2: SGHNT and YYREEE (reference sequence). With V trimmed by 4 bases and J by 1 base, 4 bases remained unmatched. This CDR3 comprises 15 residues. CDR3 DNA sequence: TGTGCCAGCAGCACCCGACTAGCGGGCACAGATACGCAGTATTTT. It codes for CASSTRLAGTDTQYF.

V is TRBV11-1 and J is TRBJ2-2; 7 nucleotides align to TRBD1. Germline V gene sequence: CDR1 SGHAT, CDR2 FQDESV (reference sequence). The V and J ends lost 5 bases and 5 bases, in that order; junction bases with no gene match: 5. CDR3 length: 14 residues. The CDR3 loop reads CASSPDRVTGELFF. The CDR3 DNA sequence: TGTGCCAGCAGCCCAGACAGGGTTACCGGGGAGCTGTTTTTT.

V gene TRBV7-2 combines with J gene TRBJ1-2; D is unresolved. CDR3 length equals 12 residues. Germline CDR1 SGHTA, CDR2 FQGNSA. Trimming took off 0 bases at V and 7 bases at J, with 6 bases between the two ends. DNA for the CDR3: TGTGCCAGCAGCTTAGCCCCGAGTGGCTACACCTTC. This sequence encodes CASSLAPSGYTF.

This chain connects TRBV5-1 to TRBJ2-2; the match to TRBD1 covers 7 bases. CDR1 and CDR2 from the germline V gene are SGHRS and YFSETQ. CDR3 length equals 15 residues. V trimming: 4 bases; J trimming: 1 base; junction bases outside the gene matches: 4. The CDR3 nucleotides read TGCGCCAGCAGCAAGGGACAGCTGAACACCGGGGAGCTGTTTTTT. This translates into CASSKGQLNTGELFF. Full variable domain (rest looked up from reference TRBV5-1 and TRBJ2-2): KAGVTQTPRYLIKTRGQQVTLSCSPISGHRSVSWYQQTPGQGLQFLFEYFSETQRNKGNFPGRFSGRQFSNSRSEMNVSTLELGDSALYLCASSKGQLNTGELFFGEGSRLTVL.

The genes are TRBV2 and TRBJ1-2, with 7 nucleotides matching TRBD1. CDR3 size: 15 residues. V was clipped by 6 bases and J by 2 bases; unmatched bases: 9. Germline CDR1 and CDR2: SNHLY and FYNNEI. In DNA form, the CDR3 reads TGTGCCAGCAGACCCGACAGGGCCTCAAACTATGGCTACACCTTC. It encodes CASRPDRASNYGYTF. Full variable domain (outside the CDR3, taken from reference TRBV2 and TRBJ1-2): EPEVTQTPSHQVTQMGQEVILRCVPISNHLYFYWYRQILGQKVEFLVSFYNNEISEKSEIFDDQFSVERPDGSNFTLKIRSTKLEDSAMYFCASRPDRASNYGYTFGSGTRLTVV.

This clone came up once. The chain combines TRBV2 with TRBJ2-7; TRBD1 might be the D (6 bases). Germline V gene sequence: CDR1 SNHLY, CDR2 FYNNEI. The V and J ends lost 7 bases and 7 bases respectively, with 20 bases between them. This CDR3 spans 14 amino acids. The CDR3 bases are TGTGCCAGCAAAGCGGACAGAGTTATTGGGGAGCAGTACTTC. Protein: CASKADRVIGEQYF.

The chain links TRBV7-6 to TRBJ1-3; 9 nucleotides match TRBD1. The germline CDR1 and CDR2 sequences are SGHVS and FNYEAQ. CDR3 length equals 15 residues. The J segment lost 4 bases and the V segment lost 2 bases, leaving 3 bases of the junction unmatched. This CDR3 reads CASSLTGGEGNTIYF. CDR3 in DNA: TGTGCCAGCAGCTTAACAGGGGGCGAAGGAAACACCATATATTTT. Filled out from reference TRBV7-6 and TRBJ1-3, the complete variable domain reads GAGVSQSPRYKVTKRGQDVALRCDPISGHVSLYWYRQALGQGPEFLTYFNYEAQQDKSGLPNDRFSAERPEGSISTLTIQRTEQRDSAMYRCASSLTGGEGNTIYFGEGSWLTVV.

DNA for the CDR3: TGTGCCAGTAGCCCTACAGGGAGGGACACTGAAGCTTTCTTT. Translating gives CASSPTGRDTEAFF. The genes are TRBV19 and TRBJ1-1; weak D call: TRBD1 (6 bases). The CDR3 contains 14 residues. V lost 6 bases and J 3 bases, leaving 14 bases between the germline ends. Germline loops: CDR1 LNHDA, CDR2 SQIVND (reference sequence).

The chain uses TRBV7-9 and TRBJ2-1; D is possibly TRBD2 (7 bases). This CDR3 has 16 amino acids. Germline loops: CDR1 SEHNR, CDR2 FQNEAQ (reference sequence). The V gene lost 2 bases and the J gene lost 5 bases, with 16 bases spanning the gap. CDR3 coding DNA: TGTGCCAGCAGCTTATCTGTGGGGGGGCGAGACAATGAGCAGTTCTTC. Translation: CASSLSVGGRDNEQFF.

This clone was counted a few times. This sequence joins TRBV6-6 and TRBJ2-1; D ambiguous. The V end lost 8 bases, the J end lost 4 bases, and 12 bases lay between the germline ends. The germline CDR1 and CDR2 sequences are MNHNY and SVGAGI (reference sequence). The CDR3 runs 13 residues. Here the CDR3 reads CASEATPYNEQFF. CDR3 bases: TGTGCCAGCGAGGCTACACCTTACAATGAGCAGTTCTTC.

This chain joins TRBV5-1 and TRBJ2-5; tentative D call: TRBD2 (7 bases). The J call may be in error: the DNA end matches TRBJ2-7 better. The CDR3 contains 14 residues. Per germline, CDR1 SGHRS and CDR2 YFSETQ. Here the CDR3 reads CASTPEGGPYEQYF. In DNA, the CDR3 is TGCGCCAGCACCCCTGAGGGGGGGCCCTACGAGCAGTACTTC.

A remark on this clone: The junction departs from the called germline gene at one end, perhaps through a read error. The J gene is TRBJ2-1, the V gene TRBV7-9; 8 bases agree with TRBD2. The length of the CDR3 is 14 residues. Germline values: CDR1 SEHNR, CDR2 FQNEAQ (reference sequence). CDR3 sequence (DNA): TGTTCCAGCAGCTTAGCGGGACTGCCCGATGAGCAGTTCTTC. Translation: CSSSLAGLPDEQFF.

The rearrangement joins TRBV28 to TRBJ2-7; 10 nucleotides agree with TRBD2. J lost 3 bases, V lost 2 bases, and 13 bases had no gene match. CDR3 length equals 18 residues. Per germline, CDR1 MDHEN and CDR2 SYDVKM. This CDR3 reads CASSLLLGLAGVGYEQYF. CDR3 coding DNA: TGTGCCAGCAGTTTACTCCTTGGTCTAGCGGGAGTGGGCTACGAGCAGTACTTC.

Comment on this clone: Distinct nucleotide sequences in the sample also encode this CDR3. The V and J genes are TRBV7-9 and TRBJ2-1; D call uncertain. V was trimmed by 4 bases and J by 1 base, leaving 5 bases between them. In germline, CDR1 is SEHNR, CDR2 FQNEAQ (reference sequence). The CDR3 is 13 residues long. The CDR3 DNA reads TGTGCCAGCAGCTCGGGTTCCTACAATGAGCAGTTCTTC. Its translation: CASSSGSYNEQFF.

The chain recombines TRBV14 with TRBJ2-3, with 7 bases lining up with TRBD2. The CDR3 runs 15 residues. Trimming at V came to 3 bases and at J to 3 bases, leaving 6 bases not matched to a gene. Per the germline V gene, CDR1 is SGHDN and CDR2 is FVKESK. CDR3 loop: CASSHDPGGTDTQYF. CDR3 DNA: TGTGCCAGCAGCCATGACCCCGGGGGGACAGATACGCAGTATTTT.